These 7 T cell receptor beta chains were sequenced from one sample in a study of shared clonotypes between healthy human individuals (dated by TCRdb to about 2020). Library creation used the immunoSEQ multiplex PCR assay. The source is immuneACCESS, and TCRdb retained only in-frame sequences with V and J called. Part of the clones is not carried over; for the studies checked, unresolved V genes explain less than half of this, and the remainder is unexplained. Here the sample has over 150,000 clones; 65% to 80% occur a single time. More than 9% of the sample is in the top ten clones. The material sequenced was memory CD4+ T cells sorted from blood. The cell subset or site label, as the study defines it: CD45RA-negative fraction. Receptor source: a man aged 30 to 39 in good health.

CDR3: CASSLGQGSSDTQYF. In DNA, the CDR3 is TGTGCCAGCAGCTTGGGACAGGGGTCCTCAGATACGCAGTATTTT. The V and J genes are TRBV11-2 and TRBJ2-3; 10 nucleotides agree with TRBD1. V lost 3 bases and J lost 4; bases outside the gene matches: 4. The CDR3 sequence is 15 residues long. Germline lookup yields CDR1 SGHAT and CDR2 FQNNGV.

V is TRBV19 and J is TRBJ2-7, with D tentatively TRBD1 (5 bases). This CDR3 has 15 residues. CDR1 and CDR2 from the germline V gene are LNHDA and SQIVND (reference sequence). V was clipped by 4 bases and J by 3 bases, with 16 bases between them. The CDR3 nucleotides are TGTGCCAGTAGTAGGCAAAGGGGCGCCTACTACGAGCAGTACTTC. As protein: CASSRQRGAYYEQYF. Variable domain in full (rest from reference TRBV19 and TRBJ2-7): DGGITQSPKYLFRKEGQNVTLSCEQNLNHDAMYWYRQDPGQGLRLIYYSQIVNDFQKGDIAEGYSVSREKKESFPLTVTSAQKNPTAFYLCASSRQRGAYYEQYFGPGTRLTVT.

The J gene is TRBJ2-7, the V gene TRBV14; D uncertain. Trimming pared 0 bases from V and 4 bases from J, leaving 7 bases between. This CDR3 spans 13 amino acids. CDR1 and CDR2 (germline): SGHDN, FVKESK. CDR3 protein: CASSQDSEYEQYF. CDR3 coding DNA: TGTGCCAGCAGCCAAGATTCGGAATACGAGCAGTACTTC.

V gene TRBV19 combines with J gene TRBJ2-5, with 10 bases that match TRBD1. V dropped 4 bases and J dropped 5; count of bases not matched to a gene: 7. Per the germline V gene, CDR1 is LNHDA and CDR2 is SQIVND (reference sequence). CDR3 size: 15 residues. Here the CDR3 DNA reads TGTGCCAGTAGTACCAGGACAGGGGGGAGTGAGACCCAGTACTTC. It specifies CASSTRTGGSETQYF.

Here the CDR3 reads CASSPSDRDYQPQHF. CDR3 DNA sequence: TGTGCCAGCAGCCCATCGGACAGGGATTATCAGCCCCAGCATTTT. The J gene is TRBJ1-5, the V gene TRBV28, with 8 bases identical to TRBD1. The CDR3 has 15 amino acids. V lost 6 bases to trimming and J lost 5 bases; unmatched junction nucleotides: 9. CDR1 MDHEN and CDR2 SYDVKM come from the germline V gene. Filled out from reference TRBV28 and TRBJ1-5, the complete variable domain reads DVKVTQSSRYLVKRTGEKVFLECVQDMDHENMFWYRQDPGLGLRLIYFSYDVKMKEKGDIPEGYSVSREKKERFSLILESASTNQTSMYLCASSPSDRDYQPQHFGDGTRLSIL.

This chain uses TRBV5-1 with TRBJ2-1; D call uncertain. V was clipped by 5 bases and J by 5 bases, with 14 bases between them. The CDR3 loop spans 14 amino acids. The germline gives CDR1 SGHRS, CDR2 YFSETQ. This CDR3 reads CASSPLSTDNEQFF. DNA of the CDR3: TGCGCCAGCAGTCCCCTTAGCACAGACAATGAGCAGTTCTTC.

J is TRBJ1-4 and V is TRBV5-1; D is possibly TRBD1 (5 bases). Germline CDR1 SGHRS, CDR2 YFSETQ. Trimming shortened V by 0 bases and J by 7 bases, and 13 bases separated the two germline ends. There are 15 residues in the CDR3. As DNA, the CDR3 is TGCGCCAGCAGCTTGGTCGGCGGGACCGGTGAAAAACTGTTTTTT. Its protein product is CASSLVGGTGEKLFF.